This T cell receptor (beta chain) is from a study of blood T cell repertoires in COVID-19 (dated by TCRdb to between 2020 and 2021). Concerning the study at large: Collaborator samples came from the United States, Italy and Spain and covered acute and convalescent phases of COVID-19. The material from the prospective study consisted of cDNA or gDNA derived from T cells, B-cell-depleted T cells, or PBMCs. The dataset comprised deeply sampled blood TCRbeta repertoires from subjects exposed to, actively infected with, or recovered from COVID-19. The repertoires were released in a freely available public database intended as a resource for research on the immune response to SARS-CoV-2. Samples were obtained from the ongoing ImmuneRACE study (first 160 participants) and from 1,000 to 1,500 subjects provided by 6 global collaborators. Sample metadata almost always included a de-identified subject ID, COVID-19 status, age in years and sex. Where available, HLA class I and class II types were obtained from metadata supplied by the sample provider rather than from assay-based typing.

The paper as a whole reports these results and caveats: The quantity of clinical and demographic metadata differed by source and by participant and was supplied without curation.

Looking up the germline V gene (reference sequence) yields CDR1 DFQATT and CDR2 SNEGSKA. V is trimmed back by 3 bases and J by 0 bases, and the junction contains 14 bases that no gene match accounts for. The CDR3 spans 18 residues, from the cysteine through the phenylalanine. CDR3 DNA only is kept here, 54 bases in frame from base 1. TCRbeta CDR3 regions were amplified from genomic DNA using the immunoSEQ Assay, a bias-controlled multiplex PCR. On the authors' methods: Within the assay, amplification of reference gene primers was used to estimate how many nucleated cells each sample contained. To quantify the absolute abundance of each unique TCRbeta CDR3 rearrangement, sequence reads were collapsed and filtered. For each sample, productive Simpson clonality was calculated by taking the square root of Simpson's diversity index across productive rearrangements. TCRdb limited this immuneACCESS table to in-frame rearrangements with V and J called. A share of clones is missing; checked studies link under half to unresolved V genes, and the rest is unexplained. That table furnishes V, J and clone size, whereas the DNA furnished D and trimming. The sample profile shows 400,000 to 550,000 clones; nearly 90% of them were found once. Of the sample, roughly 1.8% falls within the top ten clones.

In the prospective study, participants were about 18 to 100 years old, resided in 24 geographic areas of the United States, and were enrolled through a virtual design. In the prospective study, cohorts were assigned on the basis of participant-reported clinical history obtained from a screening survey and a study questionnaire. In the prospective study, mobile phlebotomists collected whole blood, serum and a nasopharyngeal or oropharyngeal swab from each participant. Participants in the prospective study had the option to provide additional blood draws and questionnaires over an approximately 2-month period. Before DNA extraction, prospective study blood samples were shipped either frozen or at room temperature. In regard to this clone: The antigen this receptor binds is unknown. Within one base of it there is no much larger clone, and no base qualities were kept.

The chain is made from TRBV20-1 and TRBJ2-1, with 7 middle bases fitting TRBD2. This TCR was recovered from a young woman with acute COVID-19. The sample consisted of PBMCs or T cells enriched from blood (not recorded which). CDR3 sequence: CSASSLAQLLGSYNEQFF. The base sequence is TGCAGTGCTAGTTCACTAGCGCAATTATTGGGCTCCTACAATGAGCAGTTCTTC.